The 17 T cell receptor beta chains in this list originate from one sample, sequenced in a study. Each CDR3 protein gets one entry after TCRdb re-called the 5' RACE reads with MiXCR. The table includes under 45,000 distinct CDR3 sequences, 30% detected once. Sequencing used tumor-infiltrating memory CD4+ T cells sorted from the breast tumor. Specified subset: memory CD4+ T cells, CD4+CD45RO+CD25-. Every receptor here comes from a female donor with breast cancer.

This clonotype was found a few times. J is TRBJ2-5 and V is TRBV28, with 7 bases identical to TRBD1. With V trimmed by 3 bases and J by 4 bases, 5 bases remained unmatched. The CDR3 has 14 residues. Germline V gene lookup returns CDR1 MDHEN and CDR2 SYDVKM. The DNA of the CDR3 is TGTGCCAGCAGTTTCGAGGGGGCCGGAGAGACCCAGTACTTC. Translated, it gives CASSFEGAGETQYF.

V and J are TRBV11-2 and TRBJ2-7; unclear D gene. Trimming shortened V by 0 bases and J by 2 bases, and 5 bases separated the two germline ends. The CDR3 consists of 13 residues. CDR1 SGHAT and CDR2 FQNNGV come from the germline V gene. CDR3 nucleotide sequence: TGTGCCAGCAGCTTAGAAGTCACCTACGAGCAGTACTTC. It translates to CASSLEVTYEQYF.

This chain joins TRBV7-8 and TRBJ2-2, with D tentatively TRBD1 or TRBD2 (5 bases each). This CDR3 has 15 residues. V lost 8 bases and J lost 0, with 13 bases in between. From germline, CDR1 is SGHVS and CDR2 FQNEAQ. The CDR3 nucleotides read TGTGCCAGCCAGCCGGGACGTACGAACACCGGGGAGCTGTTTTTT. Translation: CASQPGRTNTGELFF.

The chain employs TRBV7-3 and TRBJ2-1, with 7 bases matching TRBD2. The J segment lost 0 bases and the V segment lost 6 bases, leaving 14 bases of the junction unmatched. The CDR3 spans 18 residues. Germline CDR1 and CDR2: SGHTA and FQGTGA. The CDR3, as DNA: TGTGCCAGCAGGGGGGTTAGACTAGCCCACAGCTCCTACAATGAGCAGTTCTTC. Translating it yields CASRGVRLAHSSYNEQFF. The entire variable domain, with the rest obtained from reference TRBV7-3 and TRBJ2-1, is as follows: GAGVSQTPSNKVTEKGKYVELRCDPISGHTALYWYRQSLGQGPEFLIYFQGTGAADDSGLPNDRFFAVRPEGSVSTLKIQRTERGDSAVYLCASRGVRLAHSSYNEQFFGPGTRLTVL.

The rearrangement uses TRBV5-1 and TRBJ2-5; TRBD1 aligns across 10 bases. The V gene end was trimmed by 2 bases and the J gene end by 4 bases; junction bases not matched to a gene: 5. The CDR3 extends over 15 amino acids. Germline-derived CDR1 and CDR2 are SGHRS and YFSETQ. DNA for the CDR3: TGCGCCAGCAGCTTTAGACAGGGGGCCCGAGAGACCCAGTACTTC. The encoded protein is CASSFRQGARETQYF.

The chain couples TRBV29-1 to TRBJ2-5, with a weak D call TRBD2 (6 bases). In germline, CDR1 is SQVTM, CDR2 ANQGSEA. V lost 0 bases, J lost 2 bases, and 13 bases lay in between. The CDR3 length is 15 residues. The CDR3 region is CSVEDLAEEQETQYF. The CDR3, as DNA: TGCAGCGTTGAAGATTTAGCGGAGGAGCAAGAGACCCAGTACTTC.

The rearrangement joins TRBV5-1 to TRBJ2-3; 8 bases line up with TRBD2. The CDR3 consists of 15 residues. After removal of 5 bases from V and 2 bases from J, the junction contained 7 bases not matched to a gene. Germline V CDR1 and CDR2: SGHRS, YFSETQ. The CDR3 DNA follows: TGCGCCAGCAGGGCACTAGCGGCCATCACAGATACGCAGTATTTT. Translation gives CASRALAAITDTQYF.

This clonotype was detected only a few times. This CDR3 is CAASLRAADGYTF. As DNA, the CDR3 is TGTGCCGCGTCTCTCAGGGCCGCGGATGGCTACACCTTC. The gene calls are TRBV12-3 or TRBV12-4 and TRBJ1-2; TRBD1 is a possible D gene (5 bases). The CDR3 consists of 13 residues. V was trimmed by 11 bases and J by 6 bases, leaving 19 bases between them.

The rearrangement joins TRBV5-1 to TRBJ1-4; 7 nucleotides agree with TRBD1. From germline, CDR1 is SGHRS and CDR2 YFSETQ. V trimming: 0 bases; J trimming: 5 bases; junction bases outside the gene matches: 7. CDR3 length: 16 residues. This CDR3 reads CASSLGTGTANEKLFF. Here the CDR3 DNA reads TGCGCCAGCAGCTTGGGGACCGGGACAGCGAATGAAAAACTGTTTTTT.

This clonotype was picked up a small number of times. This chain connects TRBV20-1 to TRBJ1-2; a weak D match, TRBD1 (5 bases). Germline V gene lookup returns CDR1 DFQATT and CDR2 SNEGSKA (reference sequence). Trimming removed 4 bases from V and 8 bases from J, with 17 bases in between. The CDR3 spans 13 residues. The CDR3 coding sequence is TGCAGTGCTACTAACCGGGGGTTTGGGGGCTACACCTTC. It yields the protein CSATNRGFGGYTF.

The chain uses TRBV7-6 and TRBJ2-1, with 10 nucleotides matching TRBD2. V lost 4 bases, J lost 8 bases, and 11 bases stayed unmatched. The germline V gene encodes CDR1 SGHVS and CDR2 FNYEAQ. CDR3 length equals 16 residues. The CDR3 nucleotides are TGTGCCAGCAGCTCCCCCGAGCGGGAGGGAAACGATGAGCAGTTCTTC. Translated, it gives CASSSPEREGNDEQFF.

This clonotype appeared many times. This chain links TRBV27 with TRBJ2-3; D remains unclear. Germline V lookup: CDR1 MNHEY, CDR2 SMNVEV (reference sequence). This CDR3 is built from 15 residues. Trimming took off 3 bases at V and 6 bases at J, with 16 bases between the two ends. This CDR3 reads CASSFRIPTTDTQYF. The CDR3 DNA sequence: TGTGCCAGCAGTTTCCGTATACCCACCACGGATACGCAGTATTTT.

J is TRBJ2-7 and V is TRBV7-6, with D possibly called TRBD1 or TRBD2 (5 bases each). The CDR3 is 14 residues long. CDR1 and CDR2 (germline): SGHVS, FNYEAQ. V was trimmed by 4 bases and J by 5 bases, leaving 15 bases between them. The CDR3 reads CASSSRQGTDEQYF. The CDR3 DNA is TGTGCCAGCAGCTCCCGACAAGGGACCGACGAGCAGTACTTC.

This clonotype has a single count. The genes are TRBV7-9 and TRBJ2-7; no clear D gene. V dropped 4 bases and J dropped 2 bases, with 12 bases sitting between them. CDR1 and CDR2 from the germline V gene are SEHNR and FQNEAQ (reference sequence). CDR3 length equals 14 residues. DNA for the CDR3: TGTGCCAGCAGCTCCCCATTTGAGACCTACGAGCAGTACTTC. Its translation is CASSSPFETYEQYF.

The chain joins TRBV7-2 to TRBJ2-5; 8 positions agree with TRBD1. The germline V gene has CDR1 SGHTA and CDR2 FQGNSA. The ends lost 5 bases at V and 5 bases at J; junction bases unmatched: 4. CDR3 length: 13 residues. The CDR3 protein is CASSPDRDETQYF. CDR3 bases: TGTGCCAGCAGCCCGGACAGGGACGAGACCCAGTACTTC.

Only a few counts were recorded for this clonotype. The genes are TRBV11-2 and TRBJ2-1, with TRBD1 matching over 9 bases. V lost 5 bases and J lost 4; bases outside the gene matches: 3. In germline, CDR1 is SGHAT, CDR2 FQNNGV. This CDR3 is built from 14 residues. CDR3 sequence: CASSDGTGYNEQFF. In DNA form, the CDR3 reads TGTGCCAGCAGCGACGGGACAGGGTACAATGAGCAGTTCTTC.

The rearrangement links TRBV20-1 to TRBJ2-2; D not resolved. CDR3 size: 15 residues. The V gene's germline CDR1 is DFQATT and CDR2 SNEGSKA (reference sequence). Trimming took 1 base from V and 2 from J, leaving 11 bases between them. The CDR3 DNA sequence: TGCAGTGCTAGAGCTACGGCAGCTAACACCGGGGAGCTGTTTTTT. Amino acids: CSARATAANTGELFF.